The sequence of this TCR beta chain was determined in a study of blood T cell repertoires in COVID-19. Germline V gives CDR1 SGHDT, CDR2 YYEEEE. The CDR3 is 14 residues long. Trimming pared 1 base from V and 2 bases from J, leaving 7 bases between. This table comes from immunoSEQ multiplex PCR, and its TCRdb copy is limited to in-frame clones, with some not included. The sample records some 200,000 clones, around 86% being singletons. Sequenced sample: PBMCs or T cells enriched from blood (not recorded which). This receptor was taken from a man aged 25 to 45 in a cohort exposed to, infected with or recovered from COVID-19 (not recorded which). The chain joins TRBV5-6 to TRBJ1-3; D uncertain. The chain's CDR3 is CASSLSGAGNTIYF. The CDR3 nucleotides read TGTGCCAGCAGCTTGAGCGGTGCTGGAAACACCATATATTTT.